This entry lists 9 T cell receptor beta chains sequenced from one sample in a study of cytomegalovirus exposure and HLA in healthy donors. The PCR was carried out with 60 Vbeta primers and 13 Jbeta primers. Some clones are missing from TCRdb's copy, which holds only in-frame ones; the method was immunoSEQ multiplex PCR. Here the sample spans around 180,000 clones, over 65% being singletons. Sequenced input: PBMCs. The receptors derive from a man between 60 and 75 years old in good health and CMV-seronegative.

The rearrangement joins TRBV6-5 to TRBJ2-5; 7 nucleotides agree with TRBD1. The germline V gene has CDR1 MNHEY and CDR2 SVGAGI. J gave up 1 base and V 6 bases, and 5 bases lay outside the gene matches. The CDR3 has 14 residues. The CDR3 region is CASSRRTGQETQYF. The CDR3 nucleotides are TGTGCCAGCAGCCGCCGGACAGGCCAAGAGACCCAGTACTTC.

This clone has only a few counts. The V call is TRBV11-1, the J call TRBJ2-3; possible D gene TRBD2, 6 bases. The CDR3 runs 12 residues. The ends were cut back, 4 bases at V and 7 bases at J, with 9 bases in the middle. In germline, CDR1 is SGHAT, CDR2 FQDESV (reference sequence). In nucleotides, the CDR3 is TGTGCCAGCAGCTCCCGGGAGTATACGCAGTATTTT. Protein sequence: CASSSREYTQYF.

V is TRBV10-3 and J is TRBJ1-1; 8 positions match TRBD1. There are 16 residues in the CDR3. Per the germline V gene, CDR1 is ENHRY and CDR2 is SYGVKD. With V trimmed by 5 bases and J by 0 bases, 8 bases remained unmatched. The CDR3 nucleotides are TGTGCCATCAGTCTGACGGACAGGGTAATGAACACTGAAGCTTTCTTT. Translation gives CAISLTDRVMNTEAFF.

CDR3 region: CASSVRGNYGYTF. Written as DNA, the CDR3 is TGTGCCAGTAGCGTCAGGGGGAACTATGGCTACACCTTC. The V call is TRBV19, the J call TRBJ1-2; TRBD1 matches at 7 bases. The J segment lost 2 bases and the V segment lost 6 bases, leaving 3 bases of the junction unmatched. The V gene's germline CDR1 is LNHDA and CDR2 SQIVND (reference sequence). The length of the CDR3 is 13 residues. The entire variable domain, with the rest obtained from reference TRBV19 and TRBJ1-2, is as follows: DGGITQSPKYLFRKEGQNVTLSCEQNLNHDAMYWYRQDPGQGLRLIYYSQIVNDFQKGDIAEGYSVSREKKESFPLTVTSAQKNPTAFYLCASSVRGNYGYTFGSGTRLTVV.

The J gene is TRBJ2-7, the V gene TRBV5-1; TRBD1 agrees at 12 bases. CDR1 is SGHRS and CDR2 is YFSETQ in the germline V gene. The CDR3 runs 16 residues. Trimming removed 0 bases from V and 7 bases from J; junction bases left unmatched: 8. The CDR3: CASSLAGGQGAREQYF. The DNA of the CDR3 is TGCGCCAGCAGCTTGGCCGGGGGACAGGGGGCGAGGGAGCAGTACTTC.

This clone was counted at least ten times. Other DNA sequences within the sample encode an identical CDR3. The chain joins TRBV28 to TRBJ1-1; TRBD1 might be the D (5 bases). This CDR3 region has 14 residues. Trimming shortened V by 1 base and J by 5 bases, and 11 bases separated the two germline ends. Germline values: CDR1 MDHEN, CDR2 SYDVKM. The CDR3 here is CASSLSGGGTEAFF. The DNA of the CDR3 is TGTGCCAGCAGTTTATCCGGGGGTGGAACTGAAGCTTTCTTT.

The J gene is TRBJ2-1, the V gene TRBV25-1; TRBD2 agrees at 7 bases. CDR3 size: 14 residues. With V trimmed by 4 bases and J by 9 bases, 9 bases remained unmatched. Germline V gene lookup returns CDR1 MGHDK and CDR2 SYGVNS. The CDR3 nucleotides read TGTGCCAGCAGTGGGGCGGGGGAACCGTCTGAGCAGTTCTTC. This codes for CASSGAGEPSEQFF.

This chain links TRBV6-4 with TRBJ1-1; D is undetermined. CDR1 and CDR2 from the germline V gene are MRHNA and SNTAGT. The CDR3 has 14 residues. Deletions cut 4 bases from V and 3 bases from J, with 12 bases between. In nucleotides, the CDR3 is TGTGCCAGCAGTGTGTCCCGGGGTGACACTGAAGCTTTCTTT. It codes for CASSVSRGDTEAFF.

V and J are TRBV6-5 and TRBJ2-2; possibly TRBD2 for D (6 bases). Trimming stripped 3 bases from V and 4 bases from J, with 9 bases between. Germline values: CDR1 MNHEY, CDR2 SVGAGI. The CDR3 has 14 amino acids. The CDR3 DNA is TGTGCCAGCAGTTATCAGGGACTCACCGGGGAGCTGTTTTTT. This gives the protein CASSYQGLTGELFF.